This is a list of T cell receptor beta chains from one sample in a study of OX40 agonist ivuxolimab in advanced cancers. Sequencing was performed with immunoSEQ multiplex PCR; in TCRdb, only in-frame clones are kept and a portion is missing. The data show 65,000 to 80,000 clones, roughly 91% seen once. The specimen was CD4+ or CD8+ T cells sorted from blood, collected in a trial of the OX40 agonist ivuxolimab. These receptor sequences come from an adult with an advanced solid tumor such as melanoma, head and neck, liver or kidney cancer. CDR3s include the opening cysteine and the closing phenylalanine or tryptophan. D genes are given only for firm matches. Size tells how often a clone was seen (once, few, many) or the class of an expanded clone, and some rows leave it out.

CDR3aa	CDR3nt	v_gene	j_gene	d_gene	abundance
CASSYYKVNTGELFF	TGTGCCAGCAGTTACTATAAAGTAAACACCGGGGAGCTGTTTTTT	TRBV6-5	TRBJ2-2	.	.
CASRPSGRGEQYF	TGTGCCAGCAGACCCAGCGGGAGGGGCGAGCAGTACTTC	TRBV28	TRBJ2-7	TRBD2	.
CSVGSGTLEAFF	TGCAGCGTGGGATCAGGGACGCTTGAAGCTTTCTTT	TRBV29-1	TRBJ1-1	.	.
CASSFVQGMYGGTEAFF	TGTGCCAGCAGTTTTGTACAGGGTATGTATGGTGGCACTGAAGCTTTCTTT	TRBV28	TRBJ1-1	.	.
CAWSAMGNNNEKLFF	TGTGCCTGGAGTGCGATGGGGAACAATAATGAAAAACTGTTTTTT	TRBV30	TRBJ1-4	.	.
CASSQIAGSNYEQYF	TGTGCCAGCAGCCAGATAGCGGGGAGCAATTACGAGCAGTACTTC	TRBV6-1	TRBJ2-7	TRBD2	few
CASSLTLHSDTQYF	TGTGCCAGCAGTTTAACACTTCACTCAGATACGCAGTATTTT	TRBV28	TRBJ2-3	.	.
CASSLQGYQETQYF	TGTGCCAGCAGCTTGCAAGGGTACCAAGAGACCCAGTACTTC	TRBV5-6	TRBJ2-5	.	once
CASSQGLLAGGGEQFF	TGCGCCAGCAGCCAAGGTCTACTAGCGGGAGGGGGGGAGCAGTTCTTC	TRBV4-1	TRBJ2-1	TRBD2	once
CASSLVYGYTF	TGTGCCAGCAGCTTGGTGTATGGCTACACCTTC	TRBV5-8	TRBJ1-2	.	.
CASSLGVGLVSYEQYF	TGTGCCAGCAGCTTAGGGGTCGGACTAGTGTCCTACGAGCAGTACTTC	TRBV7-8	TRBJ2-7	TRBD2	.
CASSSAGTANSPLHF	TGTGCCAGCAGCTCGGCCGGGACAGCCAATTCACCCCTCCACTTT	TRBV5-4	TRBJ1-6	TRBD1	.
CASSLGVSTDTQYF	TGTGCCAGCAGCTTGGGCGTAAGCACAGATACGCAGTATTTT	TRBV5-4	TRBJ2-3	.	.
CASSLSAAYEQYF	TGTGCCAGCAGTTTATCCGCGGCCTACGAGCAGTACTTC	TRBV27	TRBJ2-7	.	.
CASSFRTGGTEAFF	TGCGCCAGCAGCTTCAGGACGGGAGGCACTGAAGCTTTCTTT	TRBV5-1	TRBJ1-1	.	.
CASSVGTGEFAEAFF	TGCGCCAGCAGTGTCGGGACAGGGGAATTCGCTGAAGCTTTCTTT	TRBV10-1	TRBJ1-1	TRBD1	.
CASSPSLNLAKNIQYF	TGTGCCAGCTCTCCTTCTCTTAACTTAGCCAAAAACATTCAGTACTTC	TRBV18	TRBJ2-4	.	.